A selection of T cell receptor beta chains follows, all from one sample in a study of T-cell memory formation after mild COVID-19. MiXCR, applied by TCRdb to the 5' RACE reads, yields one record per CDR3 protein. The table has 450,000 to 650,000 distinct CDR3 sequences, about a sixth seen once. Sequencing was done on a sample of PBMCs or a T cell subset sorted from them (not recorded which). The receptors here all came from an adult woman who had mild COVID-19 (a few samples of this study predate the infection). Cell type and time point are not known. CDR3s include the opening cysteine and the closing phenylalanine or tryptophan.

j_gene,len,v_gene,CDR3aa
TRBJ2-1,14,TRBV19,CATSRDSSYNEQFF
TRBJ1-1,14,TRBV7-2,CASSLVGTGTEAFF
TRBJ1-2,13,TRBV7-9,CASSLGQGMGYTF
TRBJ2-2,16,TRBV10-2,CASTGQLSPAAGELFF
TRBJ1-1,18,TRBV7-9,CASSSYGTGGRSRTEAFF
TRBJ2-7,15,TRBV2,CASTQLRASSYEQYF
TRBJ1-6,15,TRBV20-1,CSARNRGRDNSPLHF
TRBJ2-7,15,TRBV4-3,CASSQSSGSLYEQYF
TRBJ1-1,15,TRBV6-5,CASSHPETGDTEAFF
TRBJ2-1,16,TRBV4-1,CASSQVLEGRAGEQFF
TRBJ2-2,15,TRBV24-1,CATSDLWASTGELFF
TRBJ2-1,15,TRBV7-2,CASSSLAATYNEQFF